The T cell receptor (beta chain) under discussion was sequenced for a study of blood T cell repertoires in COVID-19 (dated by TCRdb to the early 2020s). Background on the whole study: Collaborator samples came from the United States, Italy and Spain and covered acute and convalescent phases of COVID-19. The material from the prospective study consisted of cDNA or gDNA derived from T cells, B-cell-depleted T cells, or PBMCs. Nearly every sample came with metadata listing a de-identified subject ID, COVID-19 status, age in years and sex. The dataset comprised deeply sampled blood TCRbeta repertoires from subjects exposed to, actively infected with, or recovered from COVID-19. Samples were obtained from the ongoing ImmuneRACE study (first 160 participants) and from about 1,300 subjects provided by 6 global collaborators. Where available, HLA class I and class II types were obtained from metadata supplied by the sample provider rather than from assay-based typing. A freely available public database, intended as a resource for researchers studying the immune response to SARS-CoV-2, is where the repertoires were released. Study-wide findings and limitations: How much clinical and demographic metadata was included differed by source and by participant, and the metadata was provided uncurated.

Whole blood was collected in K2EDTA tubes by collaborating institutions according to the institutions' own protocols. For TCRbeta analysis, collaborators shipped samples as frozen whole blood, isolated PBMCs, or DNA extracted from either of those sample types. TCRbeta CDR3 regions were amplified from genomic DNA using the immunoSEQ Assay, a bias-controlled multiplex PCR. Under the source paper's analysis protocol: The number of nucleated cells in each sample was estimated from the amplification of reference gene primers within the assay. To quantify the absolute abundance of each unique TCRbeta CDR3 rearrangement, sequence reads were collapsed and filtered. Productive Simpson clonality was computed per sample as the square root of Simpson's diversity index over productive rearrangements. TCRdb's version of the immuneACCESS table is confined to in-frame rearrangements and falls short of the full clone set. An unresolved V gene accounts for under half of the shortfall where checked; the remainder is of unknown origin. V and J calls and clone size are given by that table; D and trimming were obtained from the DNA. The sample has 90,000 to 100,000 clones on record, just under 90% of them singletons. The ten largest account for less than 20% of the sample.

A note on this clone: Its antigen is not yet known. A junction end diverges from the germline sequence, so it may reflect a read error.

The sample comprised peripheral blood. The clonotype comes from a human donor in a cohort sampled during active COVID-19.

CDR3 protein: CASTLLVLAYEQYF. At the DNA level, the sequence is TGTGCTAGCACCCTGCTGGTTTTGGCTTACGAGCAGTACTTC. The V gene is TRBV7-7 and the J gene is TRBJ2-7, with the D gene call left open. The CDR3, cysteine through phenylalanine, is 14 amino acids long. Solely the CDR3 DNA is kept, with 42 bases framed from the first base. Based on the germline V gene (reference sequence), the CDR1 and CDR2 sequences are SSHAT and FNYEAQ.